This T cell receptor beta chain was retrieved from a study of T-cell reconstitution after alpha-beta-depleted transplantation in children. For TCRbeta, the library was prepared with unique molecular identifiers. TCRdb recomputed calls from the PCR reads with MiXCR, one row per CDR3 protein. The data contain about 340,000 distinct CDR3 sequences, under 13% of them singletons. From germline, CDR1 is MRHNA and CDR2 SNTAGT. V lost 2 bases to trimming and J lost 6 bases; unmatched junction nucleotides: 4. The CDR3 runs to 14 residues. Here the sequenced sample was PBMCs from the stem cell graft donor, taken from the stem cell graft. The chain uses TRBV6-4 and TRBJ2-7; 10 bases fit TRBD2. This TCR was sampled from a human donor who donated a stem cell graft to a child with acute lymphoblastic leukemia. CDR3 region: CASSDGTSAGEQYF. For the CDR3, the DNA is TGTGCCAGCAGTGACGGGACTAGCGCTGGCGAGCAGTACTTC.